In this sample, the clone carrying this TCR beta chain turned up a few times. Antigen: not known. This entry belongs to a study of vaccination and CD4 T cells after COVID-19. The CDR3 contains 10 residues. The V gene lost 7 bases and the J gene lost 5 bases, with 7 bases spanning the gap. Germline V gene lookup returns CDR1 SQVTM and CDR2 ANQGSEA. The Oncomine TCR Beta short-read assay was what sequenced the DNA obtained from cultured CD4+ T cells. Cultured CD4+ T cells yielded the extracted genomic DNA. Using its own MiXCR run on the PCR reads, TCRdb lists one record per CDR3 protein. The sample has more than 10,000 distinct CDR3 sequences; about 27% are singletons. Specified treatment: roughly ten-day PBMC culture with coronavirus spike peptide pools or control peptides (ViraFEST assay). Pre-COVID-19 pandemic sampling (2011-2018) yielded the unexposed donor's CD4+ T cells.

Specimen: CD4+ T cells from blood, cultured in vitro. The clonotype comes from a human donor in good health. The chain uses TRBV29-1 and TRBJ2-3; D is uncertain. CDR3 nucleotides: TGCAGCGCCGAAGGAGATACGCAGTATTTT. Protein sequence: CSAEGDTQYF.